Listed here are 10 T cell receptor beta chains from one sample, sequenced in a study of vaccination and CD4 T cells after COVID-19. Antigens for these TCRs are unknown. Sequencing of the DNA from cultured CD4+ T cells was carried out with the Oncomine TCR Beta short-read assay. TCRdb itself ran the PCR reads through MiXCR, one entry per CDR3 protein. The data hold fewer than 15,000 distinct CDR3 sequences, with approximately 50% observed a single time. Noted treatment: roughly 10-day PBMC culture with coronavirus spike peptide pools or control peptides (ViraFEST assay). What was sequenced was CD4+ T cells from blood, cultured in vitro. These receptors were obtained from a human donor who had recovered from COVID-19.

This clonotype was detected a few times. This rearrangement joins TRBV21-1 to TRBJ2-1; the D call TRBD2 from the table was never checked on the DNA. TRBV21-1 is deemed a pseudogene. This CDR3 contains 15 residues. CDR3 bases: TGTGCCAGCAGCACGGGACTAGCGGGGTACAATGAGCAGTTCTTC. This translates into CASSTGLAGYNEQFF.

CDR3: CSAPDGGSNEKLFF. CDR3 in DNA: TGCAGTGCTCCTGATGGGGGTTCTAATGAAAAACTGTTTTTT. The rearrangement joins TRBV20-1 to TRBJ1-4; D perhaps matches TRBD1 (5 bases). Germline-derived CDR1 and CDR2 are DFQATT and SNEGSKA (reference sequence). The ends were cut back, 5 bases at V and 3 bases at J, with 13 bases in the middle. The CDR3 consists of 14 residues.

This clonotype was detected only once. The chain recombines TRBV6-5 with TRBJ1-1; D not certain. CDR1 MNHEY and CDR2 SVGAGI come from the germline V gene. CDR3 length equals 14 residues. The germline V and J ends were trimmed by 2 bases and 0 bases, with 7 bases remaining between them. CDR3 DNA sequence: TGTGCCAGCAGTTACGGGCAGGTGAACACTGAAGCTTTCTTT. Protein: CASSYGQVNTEAFF.

A few counts support this clonotype. This sequence joins TRBV5-8 and TRBJ2-1, with 12 bases lining up with TRBD2. The length of the CDR3 is 18 residues. Trimming at V came to 0 bases and at J to 0 bases, leaving 4 bases not matched to a gene. CDR1 is SGHTS and CDR2 is YDEGEE in the germline V gene. The CDR3 nucleotides read TGTGCCAGCAGCTTGGGACTAGCGGGAGCCCCCTCCTACAATGAGCAGTTCTTC. Amino acids: CASSLGLAGAPSYNEQFF. Based on the CDR3 plus reference TRBV5-8 and TRBJ2-1, the full variable domain is EAGVTQSPTHLIKTRGQQATLRCSPISGHTSVYWYQQALGLGLQFLLWYDEGEERNRGNFPPRFSGRQFPNYSSELNVNALELEDSALYLCASSLGLAGAPSYNEQFFGPGTRLTVL.

V usage is TRBV27 and J usage is TRBJ1-1; a weak D match, TRBD1 (5 bases). V lost 3 bases to trimming and J lost 1 base, with 9 bases between them. CDR1 is MNHEY and CDR2 is SMNVEV in the germline V gene (reference sequence). The CDR3 has 14 residues. CDR3 residues: CASSLGGRNTEAFF. DNA for the CDR3: TGTGCCAGCAGTTTGGGGGGGAGGAACACTGAAGCTTTCTTT.

This clonotype was seen a few times. The rearrangement uses TRBV20-1 and TRBJ2-2; D perhaps matches TRBD2 (7 bases). V was trimmed by 2 bases and J by 3 bases, leaving 31 bases between them. CDR1 and CDR2 (germline): DFQATT, SNEGSKA (reference sequence). The CDR3 runs 21 residues. Written as DNA, the CDR3 is TGCAGTGCTAGACCTCCCCCTGGGGTGACGGGGGGCTTAGGACACACCGGGGAGCTGTTTTTT. Protein sequence: CSARPPPGVTGGLGHTGELFF.

This clonotype was seen only a few times. The rearrangement links TRBV20-1 to TRBJ1-2; 9 nucleotides line up with TRBD1. CDR1 DFQATT and CDR2 SNEGSKA come from the germline V gene (reference sequence). The V segment lost 2 bases and the J segment 3 bases; nucleotides outside the gene matches: 4. The CDR3 is 14 residues long. CDR3: CSARPGQGDYGYTF. The CDR3 DNA sequence: TGCAGTGCTAGACCGGGACAGGGAGACTATGGCTACACCTTC.

This chain connects TRBV7-2 to TRBJ1-1, with a tentative D call TRBD1 (6 bases). The length of the CDR3 is 16 residues. The germline V gene encodes CDR1 SGHTA and CDR2 FQGNSA. Trimming pared 2 bases from V and 1 base from J, leaving 14 bases between. In DNA, the CDR3 is TGTGCCAGCAGCTTACCTGGGGGCTTCGGGAACACTGAAGCTTTCTTT. This encodes CASSLPGGFGNTEAFF.

The chain couples TRBV20-1 to TRBJ2-2; unclear D gene. The V gene's germline CDR1 is DFQATT and CDR2 SNEGSKA (reference sequence). CDR3 size: 13 residues. V shed 2 bases and J shed 2 bases, with 6 bases lying between them. CDR3: CSARTHNTGELFF. For the CDR3, the DNA is TGCAGTGCTAGAACCCATAACACCGGGGAGCTGTTTTTT.

This clonotype has more than one count but fewer than ten. The chain recombines TRBV6-2 or TRBV6-3 with TRBJ1-1; 8 bases fit TRBD1. With V trimmed by 6 bases and J by 3 bases, 12 bases remained unmatched. Per germline, CDR1 MNHEY and CDR2 SVGEGT. The CDR3 loop spans 16 amino acids. The CDR3 DNA is TGTGCCAGCAGGGACCTACAGGGGGGGGCCCACACTGAAGCTTTCTTT. Its translation is CASRDLQGGAHTEAFF.